This TCR beta chain emerged from a study of technical replicates of blood from four donors. V trimming: 5 bases; J trimming: 6 bases; junction bases outside the gene matches: 3. The germline gives CDR1 LNHDA, CDR2 SQIVND (reference sequence). The CDR3 is 12 residues long. Libraries were prepared by immunoSEQ multiplex PCR; TCRdb keeps only in-frame clonotypes and omits some of them. The sample has some 57,000 clones, roughly nine tenths seen once; the top ten hold 4% to 5.5%. The sequencing sample was made of PBMCs. The sequence came from a human donor in good health. Some clones in this sample may be carry-over from other donors' samples. The chain joins TRBV19 to TRBJ1-2; 7 bases fit TRBD1. DNA for the CDR3: TGTGCCAGTAGTTTTACAGGGGATGGCTACACCTTC. It encodes CASSFTGDGYTF. Using reference TRBV19 and TRBJ1-2 for the parts outside the CDR3, the full variable domain is DGGITQSPKYLFRKEGQNVTLSCEQNLNHDAMYWYRQDPGQGLRLIYYSQIVNDFQKGDIAEGYSVSREKKESFPLTVTSAQKNPTAFYLCASSFTGDGYTFGSGTRLTVV.